This T cell receptor beta chain was retrieved from a study of post-analysis software for immune sequencing data. General study findings and limits: A few TRBV segments appeared more often in patients than in controls, and TRBV5-6, TRBV5-1 and TRBV20-1 were among these.

Incorporated into the TCR beta cDNA libraries were unique molecular identifiers, which served to reduce PCR and sequencing biases. cDNA molecules numbering around 450,000 came from roughly 1 to 10 million T cells. MiXCR, run by TCRdb on the PCR reads, gives a single entry per CDR3 protein. The table lists about 540,000 distinct CDR3 sequences, roughly 34% of them singletons. Germline V gene data show CDR1 as DFQATT and CDR2 as SNEGSKA (reference sequence). The length of the CDR3 is 14 residues. V gave up 6 bases and J gave up 10 bases, with 24 bases separating them. Notes on this clonotype: Its antigen remains unidentified.

This chain links TRBV20-1 with TRBJ1-1; weak D call: TRBD1 (5 bases). Sample: blood. The sequence came from a girl aged 2 to 17 with multiple sclerosis. CDR3: CSARGEEAVPAAFF. The CDR3 bases are TGCAGTGCCCGGGGGGAGGAGGCCGTCCCTGCAGCTTTCTTT.